This is a list of T cell receptor beta chains from one sample in a study of graft-versus-host responses after intestinal transplantation. This table comes from immunoSEQ multiplex PCR, and its TCRdb copy is limited to in-frame clones, with some not included. Of roughly 17,000 clones detected, about two fifths appear once; the ten largest clones hold over 3%. The sequences come from alloreactive CD8+ T cells from a mixed lymphocyte reaction culture, collected before intestinal transplant. These receptors came from a human patient who received an intestinal transplant. CDR3s include the opening cysteine and the closing phenylalanine or tryptophan. The order of the fields is J gene, V gene, clone size, D gene, CDR3 DNA, CDR3 protein. A D gene is named only where the DNA matches it firmly. A row's size may be missing; if present it is once, few, many or a size class.

j_gene: TRBJ2-3; v_gene: TRBV5-1; abundance: once; d_gene: NA; CDR3nt: TGCGCCAGCAGCTTGTTCGTCGGACATCGCACAGATACGCAGTATTTT; CDR3aa: CASSLFVGHRTDTQYF
j_gene: TRBJ2-2; v_gene: TRBV6-6; abundance: NA; d_gene: TRBD2; CDR3nt: TGTGCCAGCAGTTACGGCGGGAGTGAAACCGGGGAGCTGTTTTTT; CDR3aa: CASSYGGSETGELFF
j_gene: TRBJ2-3; v_gene: TRBV7-9; abundance: NA; d_gene: NA; CDR3nt: TGTGCCAGCAGCTTAGCCGGGGGCGCAGATACGCAGTATTTT; CDR3aa: CASSLAGGADTQYF
j_gene: TRBJ1-4; v_gene: TRBV19; abundance: few; d_gene: NA; CDR3nt: TGTGCCAGTAGTACCACGCAGGGATATGCAACTAATGAAAAACTGTTTTTT; CDR3aa: CASSTTQGYATNEKLFF
j_gene: TRBJ2-1; v_gene: TRBV10-1; abundance: few; d_gene: TRBD2; CDR3nt: TGCGCCAGCAGTGACACTAGCGGGAGGCTCTACAATGAGCAGTTCTTC; CDR3aa: CASSDTSGRLYNEQFF
j_gene: TRBJ2-7; v_gene: TRBV6-1; abundance: NA; d_gene: NA; CDR3nt: TGTGCCAGCGAGGACGTACTCTCCTACGAGCAGTACTTC; CDR3aa: CASEDVLSYEQYF
j_gene: TRBJ1-2; v_gene: TRBV29-1; abundance: NA; d_gene: NA; CDR3nt: TGCAGCGTTGATAAGGGTTTCTATGGCTACACCTTC; CDR3aa: CSVDKGFYGYTF
j_gene: TRBJ2-5; v_gene: TRBV11-1; abundance: NA; d_gene: NA; CDR3nt: TGTGCCAGCAGCTCCCCCGCTCAAGAGACCCAGTACTTC; CDR3aa: CASSSPAQETQYF
j_gene: TRBJ2-1; v_gene: TRBV27; abundance: NA; d_gene: NA; CDR3nt: TGTGCCAGCAGTCCCTGGGACAATCACTACTCCTACAATGAGCAGTTCTTC; CDR3aa: CASSPWDNHYSYNEQFF
j_gene: TRBJ1-5; v_gene: TRBV19; abundance: NA; d_gene: NA; CDR3nt: TGTGCCAGTAGTAATATACCCCTAAAACCAGGGACCCAGCCCCAGCATTTT; CDR3aa: CASSNIPLKPGTQPQHF
j_gene: TRBJ2-1; v_gene: TRBV4-2; abundance: NA; d_gene: NA; CDR3nt: TGTGCCAGCAGCCAAGGCAAGGGACTTATCAATGAGCAGTTCTTC; CDR3aa: CASSQGKGLINEQFF
j_gene: TRBJ2-7; v_gene: TRBV27; abundance: medium-sized; d_gene: TRBD1; CDR3nt: TGTGCCAGCAGTTTACCACTCCAGGGGGCCTTAGGGTACGAGCAGTACTTC; CDR3aa: CASSLPLQGALGYEQYF
j_gene: TRBJ2-7; v_gene: TRBV4-1; abundance: NA; d_gene: NA; CDR3nt: TGCGCCAGCAGCCCATGGGTACCCGGCCTCAGCGTCTACGAGCAGTACTTC; CDR3aa: CASSPWVPGLSVYEQYF
j_gene: TRBJ1-1; v_gene: TRBV21-1; abundance: NA; d_gene: NA; CDR3nt: TGTGCCAGCAGCCCCCGGACAGGGAGTGAGTTTCGGTCCACTGAAGCTTTCTTT; CDR3aa: CASSPRTGSEFRSTEAFF
j_gene: TRBJ1-2; v_gene: TRBV19; abundance: few; d_gene: NA; CDR3nt: TGTGCCAGTCCTGACAGAACTAACTATGGCTACACCTTC; CDR3aa: CASPDRTNYGYTF
j_gene: TRBJ1-2; v_gene: TRBV9; abundance: few; d_gene: NA; CDR3nt: TGTGCCAGCAGCGAAAACCCGACAGTCGGCAATAACTATGGCTACACCTTC; CDR3aa: CASSENPTVGNNYGYTF
j_gene: TRBJ2-7; v_gene: TRBV6-6; abundance: few; d_gene: NA; CDR3nt: TGTGCCAGCAGGGTATCGGACTGTTACTACGAGCAGTACTTC; CDR3aa: CASRVSDCYYEQYF
j_gene: TRBJ1-1; v_gene: TRBV4-1; abundance: NA; d_gene: NA; CDR3nt: TGCGCCAGCAGCCACCGGACAGCAAACACTGAAGCTTTCTTT; CDR3aa: CASSHRTANTEAFF
j_gene: TRBJ1-5; v_gene: TRBV27; abundance: NA; d_gene: TRBD1; CDR3nt: TGTGCCAGCAGTTTAGGGACAAGGACAGGGGGCAATCAGCCCCAGCATTTT; CDR3aa: CASSLGTRTGGNQPQHF
j_gene: TRBJ2-1; v_gene: TRBV6-6; abundance: NA; d_gene: TRBD2; CDR3nt: TGTGCCAGCAGTCCCCGCGGGGGGTCCCATGAGCAGTTCTTC; CDR3aa: CASSPRGGSHEQFF
j_gene: TRBJ2-1; v_gene: TRBV10-2; abundance: few; d_gene: TRBD2; CDR3nt: TGCGCCAGCAGTTTACCCGGGACTAGCGGGAGAGAGCCGTACAATGAGCAGTTCTTC; CDR3aa: CASSLPGTSGREPYNEQFF
j_gene: TRBJ1-2; v_gene: TRBV15; abundance: NA; d_gene: NA; CDR3nt: TGTGCCACCAGAGGTAGAGGTGGCTACACCTTC; CDR3aa: CATRGRGGYTF
j_gene: TRBJ2-7; v_gene: TRBV28; abundance: NA; d_gene: TRBD1; CDR3nt: TGTGCCAGCAGTTTTTCGCGAACGGGACAGAAAACCTACGAGCAGTACTTC; CDR3aa: CASSFSRTGQKTYEQYF
j_gene: TRBJ2-1; v_gene: TRBV6-6; abundance: NA; d_gene: TRBD2; CDR3nt: TGTGCCAGCAGTTCCTCTAGCGGGAGTAAGCAGTTCTTC; CDR3aa: CASSSSSGSKQFF
j_gene: TRBJ1-1; v_gene: TRBV7-2; abundance: NA; d_gene: NA; CDR3nt: TGTGCCAGCAGCTTAGCTCGTACAGGAGGCACTGAAGCTTTCTTT; CDR3aa: CASSLARTGGTEAFF
j_gene: TRBJ2-1; v_gene: TRBV27; abundance: few; d_gene: NA; CDR3nt: TGTGCCAGCAGTTTCCTCCCCCCCAATGAGCAGTTCTTC; CDR3aa: CASSFLPPNEQFF
j_gene: TRBJ2-1; v_gene: TRBV6-5; abundance: NA; d_gene: TRBD1; CDR3nt: TGTGCCAGCACGGGACAGGGAGGGTATGAGCAGTTCTTC; CDR3aa: CASTGQGGYEQFF
j_gene: TRBJ2-7; v_gene: TRBV5-6; abundance: NA; d_gene: TRBD2; CDR3nt: TGTGCCAGCAGCTTAGCCGGGACTAGCGGTTCGGAGCAGTACTTC; CDR3aa: CASSLAGTSGSEQYF
j_gene: TRBJ2-7; v_gene: TRBV5-5; abundance: NA; d_gene: TRBD1; CDR3nt: TGTGCCAGCAGCGGCGGGACAGGCTACGAGCAGTACTTC; CDR3aa: CASSGGTGYEQYF
j_gene: TRBJ2-7; v_gene: TRBV5-1; abundance: NA; d_gene: TRBD2; CDR3nt: TGCGCCAGCAGCTTGGGTCCTAGCGGGAGCTACGAGCAGTACTTC; CDR3aa: CASSLGPSGSYEQYF
j_gene: TRBJ2-1; v_gene: TRBV7-3; abundance: few; d_gene: NA; CDR3nt: TGTGCCAGCAGCTTAGTGGGGGAACCCTACAATGAGCAGTTCTTC; CDR3aa: CASSLVGEPYNEQFF
j_gene: TRBJ2-5; v_gene: TRBV6-6; abundance: NA; d_gene: TRBD1; CDR3nt: TGTGCCAGCAGTTTCACCGGGACAGGGGGTGGAGAGACCCAGTACTTC; CDR3aa: CASSFTGTGGGETQYF
j_gene: TRBJ1-1; v_gene: TRBV25-1; abundance: NA; d_gene: NA; CDR3nt: TGTGCCAGCAGTGAAGGGACATGGCCGGGCCACGCGAACACTGAAGCTTTCTTT; CDR3aa: CASSEGTWPGHANTEAFF
j_gene: TRBJ2-3; v_gene: TRBV19; abundance: NA; d_gene: TRBD1; CDR3nt: TGTGCCAGTAGGCAACTGACAGGGAAGTTCGGGACAGATACGCAGTATTTT; CDR3aa: CASRQLTGKFGTDTQYF
j_gene: TRBJ1-2; v_gene: TRBV7-8; abundance: once; d_gene: TRBD1; CDR3nt: TGTGCCAGCAGCTTAGGACAGGGGGCGTGCTATGGCTACACCTTC; CDR3aa: CASSLGQGACYGYTF
j_gene: TRBJ2-5; v_gene: TRBV9; abundance: NA; d_gene: NA; CDR3nt: TGTGCCAGCAGCGTAGGGGGCCTCCCTCGGGAGACCCAGTACTTC; CDR3aa: CASSVGGLPRETQYF
j_gene: TRBJ2-2; v_gene: TRBV25-1; abundance: NA; d_gene: NA; CDR3nt: TGTGCCAGCAGTGGAGGGGAGGTGGAACCCGGGGAGCTGTTTTTT; CDR3aa: CASSGGEVEPGELFF
j_gene: TRBJ2-7; v_gene: TRBV6-5; abundance: NA; d_gene: NA; CDR3nt: TGTGCCAGCAGTTCATTTAACGGGAGATCCTACGAGCAGTACTTC; CDR3aa: CASSSFNGRSYEQYF
j_gene: TRBJ2-5; v_gene: TRBV5-1; abundance: NA; d_gene: TRBD1; CDR3nt: TGCGCCAGCAGCTTGGCCCCGTTGGGACAGGAGACCCAGTACTTC; CDR3aa: CASSLAPLGQETQYF
j_gene: TRBJ2-7; v_gene: TRBV28; abundance: NA; d_gene: NA; CDR3nt: TGTGCCAGCAGTTTACTGCCACCTCGGTACGAGCAGTACTTC; CDR3aa: CASSLLPPRYEQYF
j_gene: TRBJ2-7; v_gene: TRBV4-1; abundance: NA; d_gene: TRBD1; CDR3nt: TGCGCCAGCAGCCAACCCGGGACAGGGCCCTACGAGCAGTACTTC; CDR3aa: CASSQPGTGPYEQYF
j_gene: TRBJ2-1; v_gene: TRBV19; abundance: NA; d_gene: NA; CDR3nt: TGTGCCAGTAGTACGATAGCGTACCCCTACAATGAGCAGTTCTTC; CDR3aa: CASSTIAYPYNEQFF
j_gene: TRBJ2-1; v_gene: TRBV27; abundance: NA; d_gene: TRBD1; CDR3nt: TGTGCCAGCAGTTTATTTCCCACAGGGGGCTACAATGAGCAGTTCTTC; CDR3aa: CASSLFPTGGYNEQFF